This passage covers 15 T cell receptor beta chains from one sample sequenced in a study of blood T cells in healthy people across ages. A sample-barcoded 5' primer and a J-beta primer mix were used in a second PCR of roughly 7 to 12 cycles. One entry per CDR3 protein, called by TCRdb with MiXCR from the 5' RACE reads. The sample lists about 780,000 distinct CDR3 sequences, more than 35% occurring once. Sequenced input: blood. The receptors were sampled from an elderly man in good health.

The gene calls are TRBV7-3 and TRBJ2-1; D ambiguous. Germline assignment: CDR1 SGHTA and CDR2 FQGTGA. This CDR3 is built from 15 residues. V lost 2 bases to trimming and J lost 7 bases, with 15 bases between them. The CDR3 is CASSLYPGVRNEQFF. In nucleotides, the CDR3 is TGTGCCAGCAGCTTATATCCTGGCGTTCGAAATGAGCAGTTCTTC.

The chain links TRBV28 to TRBJ2-5; 7 bases are shared with TRBD1. Germline trimming cut 4 bases from V and 11 bases from J; bases unmatched to any gene: 7. The CDR3 is 12 residues long. CDR1 and CDR2 (germline): MDHEN, SYDVKM. The chain's CDR3 is CASSSNRGWQYF. In nucleotides, the CDR3 is TGTGCCAGCAGTTCTAACAGGGGATGGCAGTACTTC.

This clonotype was recorded a few times. The chain joins TRBV29-1 to TRBJ2-7; D is perhaps TRBD1 or TRBD2 (5 bases each). Germline V gene lookup returns CDR1 SQVTM and CDR2 ANQGSEA. This CDR3 region has 13 residues. Trimming cost V 7 bases and J 0 bases, with 13 bases left between them. The CDR3 loop reads CSARDLFSYEQYF. CDR3 sequence (DNA): TGCAGCGCGAGGGACCTTTTCTCCTACGAGCAGTACTTC.

This clonotype was picked up a small number of times. The genes are TRBV7-2 and TRBJ2-1; D is possibly TRBD2 (5 bases). This CDR3 comprises 19 residues. The V and J ends lost 0 bases and 4 bases respectively, with 22 bases between them. CDR1 and CDR2 from the germline V gene are SGHTA and FQGNSA. The CDR3 DNA follows: TGTGCCAGCAGCTTAGCGTCCCAAAGCGGTTCAGTTATGTACAATGAGCAGTTCTTC. As protein: CASSLASQSGSVMYNEQFF.

This rearrangement joins TRBV4-1 to TRBJ2-1; possibly TRBD2 for D (5 bases). The DNA end is more similar to TRBJ2-7, so the J call may be wrong. The CDR3 totals 15 residues. CDR1 and CDR2 from the germline V gene are MGHRA and YSYEKL. DNA of the CDR3: TGCGCCAGCAGCCAAGTGGGCGGGTACTACAATGAGCAGTACTTC. Amino acids: CASSQVGGYYNEQYF.

In its sample, this clonotype was seen a few times. The chain couples TRBV12-3 or TRBV12-4 to TRBJ2-7; D perhaps matches TRBD2 (7 bases). The CDR3 has 14 residues. Trimming took 6 bases from V and 2 from J, leaving 14 bases between them. This CDR3 is CASRRGGGTYEQYF. The DNA for the CDR3 is TGTGCCAGCAGACGAGGGGGGGGAACCTACGAGCAGTACTTC.

This rearrangement joins TRBV6-6 to TRBJ2-7; D is unresolved. Looked up from germline, CDR1 is MNHNY and CDR2 is SVGAGI (reference sequence). This CDR3 region has 13 residues. V shed 8 bases and J shed 4 bases, with 15 bases lying between them. The CDR3 DNA reads as TGTGCCAGCGGTGTGGGTATCGTTTACGAGCAGTACTTC. Its protein product is CASGVGIVYEQYF.

V is TRBV13 and J is TRBJ1-1; D is possibly TRBD1 (6 bases). The V end was cut by 2 bases, the J end by 4 bases, with 17 bases between. The CDR3 is 16 residues long. Germline V gene data show CDR1 as PRHDT and CDR2 as FYEKMQ (reference sequence). CDR3 sequence (DNA): TGTGCCAGCAGCTTAACGGCGGGACACTCGTTCACTGAAGCTTTCTTT. It translates to CASSLTAGHSFTEAFF.

The J gene is TRBJ2-3, the V gene TRBV3-1; D perhaps matches TRBD2 (5 bases). Trimming left V 4 bases short and J 2 bases short, with 16 bases between. The length of the CDR3 is 16 residues. Looked up from germline, CDR1 is LGHDT and CDR2 is YNNKEL (reference sequence). In DNA form, the CDR3 reads TGTGCCAGCAGCCGAGTGAGGACTGCGCTCACAGATACGCAGTATTTT. This codes for CASSRVRTALTDTQYF.

This clonotype was picked up a small number of times. The rearrangement uses TRBV29-1 and TRBJ2-7; 12 bases are shared with TRBD1. The CDR3 has 15 residues. CDR1 and CDR2 (germline): SQVTM, ANQGSEA. The V gene end was trimmed by 4 bases and the J gene end by 7 bases; junction bases not matched to a gene: 11. CDR3 region: CSVAPGQGAYNEQYF. The CDR3 DNA reads as TGCAGCGTTGCACCGGGACAGGGGGCATACAATGAGCAGTACTTC.

The V call is TRBV6-2 or TRBV6-3, the J call TRBJ2-1; D might be TRBD1 (6 bases). From germline, CDR1 is MNHEY and CDR2 SVGEGT. The V end lost 6 bases, the J end lost 5 bases, and 17 bases lay between the germline ends. The CDR3 runs 15 residues. CDR3 in amino acids: CASSPPRGINNEQFF. The CDR3 DNA reads TGTGCCAGCAGCCCTCCGAGGGGGATAAACAATGAGCAGTTCTTC.

This clonotype has only one observation. The gene calls are TRBV28 and TRBJ2-5; 9 positions agree with TRBD1. The end of the DNA is better explained by TRBJ2-7, so the J call may be wrong. The germline CDR1 and CDR2 sequences are MDHEN and SYDVKM. This CDR3 is 16 amino acids long. CDR3 amino acids: CASSYDTGTGTYEQYF. The CDR3 bases are TGTGCCAGCAGTTATGATACAGGGACAGGGACATACGAGCAGTACTTC.

The chain is built from TRBV11-1 and TRBJ2-1, with 8 bases matching TRBD2. After removal of 4 bases from V and 8 bases from J, the junction contained 7 bases not matched to a gene. Per the germline V gene, CDR1 is SGHAT and CDR2 is FQDESV (reference sequence). This CDR3 is built from 14 residues. The DNA for the CDR3 is TGTGCCAGCAGCTCTACGGTAGCGGGACATGAGCAGTTCTTC. Protein product: CASSSTVAGHEQFF.

This clonotype was seen a handful of times. J is TRBJ2-5 and V is TRBV7-9; TRBD2 matches 12 bases. This CDR3 spans 15 amino acids. J was trimmed by 13 bases and V by 5 bases; bases with no gene match: 14. Germline V gives CDR1 SEHNR, CDR2 FQNEAQ (reference sequence). The CDR3 region has the DNA TGTGCCAGCAGCCCAGGACTAGCGGGATCTCTTTGGCGGTACTTC. Translation gives CASSPGLAGSLWRYF.

The genes are TRBV20-1 and TRBJ2-7; D may be TRBD1 or TRBD2 (5 bases each). The germline CDR1 and CDR2 sequences are DFQATT and SNEGSKA (reference sequence). Between the trimmed V and J ends, which lost 6 bases and 0 bases, there was a span of 15 bases. The CDR3 totals 14 residues. The CDR3 is CSASVRGRSYEQYF. The CDR3 DNA reads TGCAGTGCATCCGTTCGGGGACGCTCCTACGAGCAGTACTTC.